This TCR beta chain emerged from a study of cytomegalovirus exposure and HLA in healthy donors. As concerns this clone: Its specificity is not known.

Findings of the study overall: The authors confirmed in vitro that three CMV-associated chains were specific for CMV antigens. According to the study, around 180 TCR beta chains were cytomegalovirus-associated. Most sequenced TCRs were rare (though some public TCRs occurred in many donors). Reports showed the classifier diagnosing cytomegalovirus status with high specificity and sensitivity.

Amplification used 60 Vbeta primers and 13 Jbeta primers. The table came from immunoSEQ multiplex PCR; TCRdb's copy has only in-frame clones and leaves some out. The sample carries 95,000 or so clones, 81% recorded once. CDR1 is SGHNT, CDR2 YYREEE, per germline (reference sequence). V was cut by 4 bases and J by 3 bases, with 16 bases left in between. This CDR3 has 15 residues. The specimen was PBMCs. This chain uses TRBV5-4 with TRBJ1-2, with no clear D. This receptor was taken from a woman between 70 and 85 years old in good health and CMV-seropositive. CDR3 residues: CASSEGGSVDYGYTF. The CDR3 DNA is TGTGCCAGCAGCGAGGGAGGATCAGTGGACTATGGCTACACCTTC.